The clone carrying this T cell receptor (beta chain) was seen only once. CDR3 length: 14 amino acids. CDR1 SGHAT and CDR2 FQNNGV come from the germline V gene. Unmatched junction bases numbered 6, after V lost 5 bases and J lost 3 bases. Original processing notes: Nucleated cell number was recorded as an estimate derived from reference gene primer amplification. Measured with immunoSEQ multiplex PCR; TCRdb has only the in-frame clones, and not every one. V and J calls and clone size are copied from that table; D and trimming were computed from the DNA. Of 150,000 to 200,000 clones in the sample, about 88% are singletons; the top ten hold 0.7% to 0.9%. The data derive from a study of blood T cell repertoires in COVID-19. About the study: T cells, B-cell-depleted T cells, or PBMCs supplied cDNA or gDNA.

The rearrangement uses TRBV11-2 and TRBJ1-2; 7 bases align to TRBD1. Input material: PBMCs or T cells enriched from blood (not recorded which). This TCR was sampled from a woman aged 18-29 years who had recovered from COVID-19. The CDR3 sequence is CASSQDRLHYGYTF. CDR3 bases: TGTGCCAGCAGCCAGGACAGGCTTCACTATGGCTACACCTTC.